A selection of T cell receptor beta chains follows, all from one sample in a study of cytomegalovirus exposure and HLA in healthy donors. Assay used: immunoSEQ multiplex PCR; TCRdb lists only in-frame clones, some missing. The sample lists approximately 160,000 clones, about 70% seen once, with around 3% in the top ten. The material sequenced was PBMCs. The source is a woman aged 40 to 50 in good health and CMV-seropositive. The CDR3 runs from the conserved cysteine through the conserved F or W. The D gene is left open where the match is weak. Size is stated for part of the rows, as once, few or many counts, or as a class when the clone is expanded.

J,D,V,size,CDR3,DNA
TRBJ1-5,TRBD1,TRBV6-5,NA,CASRPGQGVNQPQHF,TGTGCCAGCAGGCCGGGACAGGGGGTTAATCAGCCCCAGCATTTT
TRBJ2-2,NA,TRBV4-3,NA,CASTPQEGRPGELFF,TGCGCCAGCACCCCCCAGGAGGGGAGGCCCGGGGAGCTGTTTTTT
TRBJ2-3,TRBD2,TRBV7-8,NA,CASSSALLAGVADTQYF,TGTGCCAGCAGCTCGGCGCTCTTAGCGGGAGTTGCAGATACGCAGTATTTT
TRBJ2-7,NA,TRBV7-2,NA,CASIAQAGSYEQYF,TGTGCCAGCATCGCTCAGGCGGGGAGCTACGAGCAGTACTTC
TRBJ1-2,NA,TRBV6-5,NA,CASSRRGFLYGYTF,TGTGCCAGCAGCCGCAGGGGTTTTCTCTATGGCTACACCTTC
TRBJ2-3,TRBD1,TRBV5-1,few,CASSLIGTGGADTQYF,TGCGCCAGCAGCCTTATCGGGACAGGGGGCGCAGATACGCAGTATTTT
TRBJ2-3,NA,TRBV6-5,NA,CASIDGGHMDTQYF,TGTGCCAGCATAGACGGGGGGCACATGGATACGCAGTATTTT
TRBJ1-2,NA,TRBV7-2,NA,CASSFRQVYGYTF,TGTGCCAGCAGCTTTCGGCAGGTATATGGCTACACCTTC
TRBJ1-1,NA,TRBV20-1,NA,CSARLNTEAFF,TGCAGTGCTAGACTCAACACTGAAGCTTTCTTT
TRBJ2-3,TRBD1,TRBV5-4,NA,CASRLTGGNTDTQYF,TGTGCCAGCAGGTTGACAGGGGGCAACACAGATACGCAGTATTTT
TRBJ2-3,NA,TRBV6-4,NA,CASSAGVLDTQYF,TGTGCCAGCAGTGCAGGGGTTTTAGATACGCAGTATTTT
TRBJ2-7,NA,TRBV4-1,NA,CASSQAQEGLKGQYF,TGCGCCAGCAGCCAAGCCCAGGAGGGGCTGAAGGGGCAGTACTTC
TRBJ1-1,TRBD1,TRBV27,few,CASSRTGAGAFF,TGTGCCAGCAGTCGGACAGGGGCCGGAGCTTTCTTT
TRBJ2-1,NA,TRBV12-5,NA,CASGLTKAGYNEQFF,TGTGCTAGTGGTCTGACTAAGGCAGGCTACAATGAGCAGTTCTTC
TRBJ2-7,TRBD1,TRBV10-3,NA,CAIGTGEGSEQYF,TGTGCCATCGGGACAGGGGAGGGGAGCGAGCAGTACTTC
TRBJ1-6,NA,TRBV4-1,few,CASSLAGLSSPLHF,TGCGCCAGCAGCCTGGCGGGGCTATCCTCACCCCTCCACTTT